The 2 T cell receptor beta chains below were found in one sample sequenced in a study of blood T cells in healthy people across ages. A second PCR of 7 to 11 cycles used a sample-barcoded 5' primer and a J-beta primer mix. TCRdb independently ran MiXCR on the 5' RACE reads; one entry per CDR3 protein. The data contain some 690,000 distinct CDR3 sequences, about 20% of them singletons. The specimen was blood. These receptor sequences come from a man in his 70s in good health.

This clonotype was counted only a few times. The gene calls are TRBV25-1 and TRBJ1-4; TRBD1 matches 9 bases. CDR3 length equals 14 residues. Germline V gene sequence: CDR1 MGHDK, CDR2 SYGVNS. The junction had 5 bases not matched to a gene; V was cut back by 7 bases and J by 5 bases. CDR3 amino acids: CASNDGTGNEKLFF. In nucleotides, the CDR3 is TGTGCCAGCAATGACGGGACAGGGAATGAAAAACTGTTTTTT.

V is TRBV20-1 and J is TRBJ2-1, with 9 bases lining up with TRBD1. The CDR3 is 18 residues long. Germline values: CDR1 DFQATT, CDR2 SNEGSKA (reference sequence). V lost 0 bases, J lost 1 base, and 10 bases stayed unmatched. The CDR3, as DNA: TGCAGTGCTAGAGACCCTACGGACAGGGGCAAATCCTACAATGAGCAGTTCTTC. Its translation is CSARDPTDRGKSYNEQFF.